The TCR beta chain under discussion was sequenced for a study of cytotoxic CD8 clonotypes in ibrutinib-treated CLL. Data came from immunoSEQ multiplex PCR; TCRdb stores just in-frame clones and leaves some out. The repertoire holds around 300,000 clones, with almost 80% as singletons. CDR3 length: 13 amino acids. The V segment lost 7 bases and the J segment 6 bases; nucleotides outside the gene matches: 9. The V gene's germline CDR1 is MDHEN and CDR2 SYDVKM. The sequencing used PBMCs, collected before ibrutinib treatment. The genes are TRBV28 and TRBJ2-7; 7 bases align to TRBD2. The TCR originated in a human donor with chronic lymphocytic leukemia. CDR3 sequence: CASNVGRVREQYF. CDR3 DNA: TGTGCCAGCAACGTGGGGAGGGTGCGCGAGCAGTACTTC.